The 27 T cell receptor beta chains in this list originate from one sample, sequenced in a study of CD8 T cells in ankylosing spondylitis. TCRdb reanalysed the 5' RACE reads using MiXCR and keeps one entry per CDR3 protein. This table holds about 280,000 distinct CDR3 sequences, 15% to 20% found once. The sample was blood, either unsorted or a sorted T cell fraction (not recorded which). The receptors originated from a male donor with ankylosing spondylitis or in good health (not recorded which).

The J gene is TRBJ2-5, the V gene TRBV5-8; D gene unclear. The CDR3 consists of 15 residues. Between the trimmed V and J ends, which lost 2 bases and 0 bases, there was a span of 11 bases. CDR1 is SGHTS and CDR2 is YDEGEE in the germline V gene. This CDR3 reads CASSFWYSNQETQYF. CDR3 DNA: TGTGCCAGCAGCTTTTGGTACAGCAACCAAGAGACCCAGTACTTC.

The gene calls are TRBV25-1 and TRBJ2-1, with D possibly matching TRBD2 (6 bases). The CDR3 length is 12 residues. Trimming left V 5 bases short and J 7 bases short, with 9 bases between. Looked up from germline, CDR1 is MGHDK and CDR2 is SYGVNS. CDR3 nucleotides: TGTGCCAGCAGTCGGACTACGAATGAGCAGTTCTTC. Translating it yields CASSRTTNEQFF.

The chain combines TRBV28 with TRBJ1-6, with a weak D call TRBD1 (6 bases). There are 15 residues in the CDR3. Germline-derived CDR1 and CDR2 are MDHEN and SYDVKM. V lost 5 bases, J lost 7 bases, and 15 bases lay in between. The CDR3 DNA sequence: TGTGCCAGCAGTGCACCGGGACACGGAAATTCACCCCTCCACTTT. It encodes CASSAPGHGNSPLHF.

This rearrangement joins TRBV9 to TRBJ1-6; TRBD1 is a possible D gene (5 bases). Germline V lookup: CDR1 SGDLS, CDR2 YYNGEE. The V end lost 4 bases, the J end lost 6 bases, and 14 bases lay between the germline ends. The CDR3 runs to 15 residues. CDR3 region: CASSTSDSPNSPLHF. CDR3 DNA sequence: TGTGCCAGCAGCACATCCGACAGTCCTAATTCACCCCTCCACTTT.

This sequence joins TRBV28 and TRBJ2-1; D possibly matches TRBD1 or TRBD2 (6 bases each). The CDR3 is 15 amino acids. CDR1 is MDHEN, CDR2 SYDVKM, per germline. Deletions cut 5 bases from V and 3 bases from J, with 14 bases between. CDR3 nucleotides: TGTGCCAGCAGTCCCACGAAGGGGGGCTACAATGAGCAGTTCTTC. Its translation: CASSPTKGGYNEQFF.

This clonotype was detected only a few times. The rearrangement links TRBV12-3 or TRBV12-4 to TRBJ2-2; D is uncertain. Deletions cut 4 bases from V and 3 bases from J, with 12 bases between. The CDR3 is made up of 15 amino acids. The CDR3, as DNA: TGTGCCAGCAGTTGGGGTTTTGGGGACACCGGGGAGCTGTTTTTT. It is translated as CASSWGFGDTGELFF.

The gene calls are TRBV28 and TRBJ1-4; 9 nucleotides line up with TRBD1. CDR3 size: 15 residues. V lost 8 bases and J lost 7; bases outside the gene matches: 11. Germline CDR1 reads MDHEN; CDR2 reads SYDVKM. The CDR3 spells CASSPTQGQGEKLFF. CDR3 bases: TGTGCCAGCTCCCCAACCCAGGGACAGGGTGAAAAACTGTTTTTT.

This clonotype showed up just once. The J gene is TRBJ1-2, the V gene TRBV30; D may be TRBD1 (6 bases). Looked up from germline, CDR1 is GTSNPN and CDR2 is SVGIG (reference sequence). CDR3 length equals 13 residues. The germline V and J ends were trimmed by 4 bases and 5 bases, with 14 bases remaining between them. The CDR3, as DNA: TGTGCCTGGAATGAGGGGGGGGGATATGGCTACACCTTC. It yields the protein CAWNEGGGYGYTF. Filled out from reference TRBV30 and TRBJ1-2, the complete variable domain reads SQTIHQWPATLVQPVGSPLSLECTVEGTSNPNLYWYRQAAGRGLQLLFYSVGIGQISSEVPQNLSASRPQDRQFILSSKKLLLSDSGFYLCAWNEGGGYGYTFGSGTRLTVV.

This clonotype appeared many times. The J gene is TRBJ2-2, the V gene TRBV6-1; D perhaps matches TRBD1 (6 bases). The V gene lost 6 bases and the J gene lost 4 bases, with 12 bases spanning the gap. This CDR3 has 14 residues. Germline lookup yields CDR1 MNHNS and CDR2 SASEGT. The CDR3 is CASRGQPSTGELFF. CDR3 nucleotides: TGTGCCAGCAGAGGACAGCCGAGCACCGGGGAGCTGTTTTTT.

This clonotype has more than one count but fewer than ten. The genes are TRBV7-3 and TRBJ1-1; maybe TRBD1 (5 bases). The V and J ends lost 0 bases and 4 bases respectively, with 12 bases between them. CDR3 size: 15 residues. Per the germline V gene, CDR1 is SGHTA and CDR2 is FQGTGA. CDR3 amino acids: CASSLTGQGITEAFF. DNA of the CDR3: TGTGCCAGCAGCTTAACTGGCCAGGGCATCACTGAAGCTTTCTTT.

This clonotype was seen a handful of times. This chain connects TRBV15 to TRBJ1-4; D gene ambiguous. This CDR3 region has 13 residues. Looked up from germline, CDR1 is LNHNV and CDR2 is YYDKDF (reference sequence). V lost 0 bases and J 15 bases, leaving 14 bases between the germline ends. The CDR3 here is CATSRDMGGIVFF. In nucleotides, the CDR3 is TGTGCCACCAGCAGAGATATGGGAGGGATAGTGTTTTTT.

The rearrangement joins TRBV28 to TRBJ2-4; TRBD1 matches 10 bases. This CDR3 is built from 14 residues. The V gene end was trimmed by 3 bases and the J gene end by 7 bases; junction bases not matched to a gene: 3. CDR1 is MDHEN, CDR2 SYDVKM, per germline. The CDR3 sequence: CASSFADRGNIQYF. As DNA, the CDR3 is TGTGCCAGCAGTTTTGCGGACAGGGGGAACATTCAGTACTTC.

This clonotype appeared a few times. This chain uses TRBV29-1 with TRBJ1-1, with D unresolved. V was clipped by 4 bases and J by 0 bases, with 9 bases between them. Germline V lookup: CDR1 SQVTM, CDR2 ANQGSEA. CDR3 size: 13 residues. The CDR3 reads CSVAEGMNTEAFF. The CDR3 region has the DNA TGCAGCGTTGCGGAGGGCATGAACACTGAAGCTTTCTTT.

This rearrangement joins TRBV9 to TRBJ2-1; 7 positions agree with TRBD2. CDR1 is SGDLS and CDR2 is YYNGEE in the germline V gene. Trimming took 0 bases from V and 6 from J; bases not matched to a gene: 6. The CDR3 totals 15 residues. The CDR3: CASSVVASGPNEQFF. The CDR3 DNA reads TGTGCCAGCAGCGTAGTGGCTAGCGGTCCCAATGAGCAGTTCTTC. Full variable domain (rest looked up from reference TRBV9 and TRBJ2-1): DSGVTQTPKHLITATGQRVTLRCSPRSGDLSVYWYQQSLDQGLQFLIQYYNGEERAKGNILERFSAQQFPDLHSELNLSSLELGDSALYFCASSVVASGPNEQFFGPGTRLTVL.

The CDR3 reads CASSLAGDGELFF. The CDR3 DNA reads as TGTGCCAGCAGTTTGGCGGGGGATGGGGAGCTGTTTTTT. The genes are TRBV28 and TRBJ2-2; 7 bases align to TRBD2. Trimming at V came to 3 bases and at J to 8 bases, leaving 3 bases not matched to a gene. Germline lookup yields CDR1 MDHEN and CDR2 SYDVKM. CDR3 length: 13 residues.

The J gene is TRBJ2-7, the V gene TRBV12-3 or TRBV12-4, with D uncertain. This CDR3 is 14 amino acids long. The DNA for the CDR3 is TGTGCCAACAGTTCCTACCTAGTTGCCTACGAGCAGTACGTC. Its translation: CANSSYLVAYEQYV.

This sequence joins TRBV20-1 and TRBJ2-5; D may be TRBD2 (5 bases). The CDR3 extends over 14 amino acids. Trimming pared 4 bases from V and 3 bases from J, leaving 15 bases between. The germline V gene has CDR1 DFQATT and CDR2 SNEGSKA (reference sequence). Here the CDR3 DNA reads TGCAGTGCTATAGGGCAGCGGCCCGAAGAGACCCAGTACTTC. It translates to CSAIGQRPEETQYF.

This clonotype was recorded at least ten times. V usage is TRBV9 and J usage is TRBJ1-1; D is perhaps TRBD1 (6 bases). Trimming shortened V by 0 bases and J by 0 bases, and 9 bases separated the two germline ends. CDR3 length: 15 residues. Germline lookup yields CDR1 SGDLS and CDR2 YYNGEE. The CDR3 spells CASSVGDNMNTEAFF. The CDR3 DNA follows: TGTGCCAGCAGCGTAGGGGACAACATGAACACTGAAGCTTTCTTT.

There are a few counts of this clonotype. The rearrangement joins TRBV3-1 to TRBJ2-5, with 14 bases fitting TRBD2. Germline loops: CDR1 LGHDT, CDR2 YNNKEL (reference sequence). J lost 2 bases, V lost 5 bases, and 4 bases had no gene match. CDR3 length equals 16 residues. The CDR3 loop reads CASSNGLAGGQETQYF. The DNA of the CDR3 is TGTGCCAGCAGCAATGGACTAGCGGGGGGACAAGAGACCCAGTACTTC.

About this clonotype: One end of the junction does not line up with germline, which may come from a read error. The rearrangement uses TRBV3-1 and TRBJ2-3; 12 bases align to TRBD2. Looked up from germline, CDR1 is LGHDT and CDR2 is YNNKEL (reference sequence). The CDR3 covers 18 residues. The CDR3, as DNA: TGTGCCTGCAGCCAAGATCCCTTGACTAGCGGGAGTGTCGATACGCAGTATTTT. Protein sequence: CACSQDPLTSGSVDTQYF.

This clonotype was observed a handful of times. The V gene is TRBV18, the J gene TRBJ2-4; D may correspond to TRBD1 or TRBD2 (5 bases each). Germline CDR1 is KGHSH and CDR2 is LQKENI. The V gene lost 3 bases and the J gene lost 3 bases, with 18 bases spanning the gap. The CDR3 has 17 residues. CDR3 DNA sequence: TGTGCCAGCTCACCCCTCGGGGCGGGTGTAGGCAAAAACATTCAGTACTTC. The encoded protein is CASSPLGAGVGKNIQYF.

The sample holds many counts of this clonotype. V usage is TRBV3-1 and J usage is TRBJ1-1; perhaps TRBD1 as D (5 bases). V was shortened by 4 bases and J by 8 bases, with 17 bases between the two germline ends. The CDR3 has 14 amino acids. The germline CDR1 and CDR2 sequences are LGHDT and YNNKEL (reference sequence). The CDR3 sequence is CASSPMTGGEEAFF. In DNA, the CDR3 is TGTGCCAGCAGCCCTATGACCGGGGGAGAAGAAGCTTTCTTT.

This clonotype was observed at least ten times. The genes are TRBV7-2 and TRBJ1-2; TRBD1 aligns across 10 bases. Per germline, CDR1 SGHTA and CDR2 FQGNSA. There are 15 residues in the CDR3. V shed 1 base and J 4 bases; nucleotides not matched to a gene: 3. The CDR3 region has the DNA TGTGCCAGCAGCTTAGGACAGGGGGCCGGCTATGGCTACACCTTC. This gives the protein CASSLGQGAGYGYTF.

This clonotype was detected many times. The CDR3 protein is CASSRSLNQPQHF. The CDR3 DNA is TGTGCCAGCAGTCGAAGTCTCAATCAGCCCCAGCATTTT. This chain joins TRBV6-1 and TRBJ1-5, with D unresolved. The length of the CDR3 is 13 residues. V was pared by 5 bases and J by 3 bases, with 8 bases between. Germline-derived CDR1 and CDR2 are MNHNS and SASEGT.

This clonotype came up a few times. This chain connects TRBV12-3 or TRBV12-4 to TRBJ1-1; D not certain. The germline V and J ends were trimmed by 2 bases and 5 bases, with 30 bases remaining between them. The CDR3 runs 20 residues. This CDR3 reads CASSLPSTWGYRDSITEAFF. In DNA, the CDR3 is TGTGCCAGCAGTTTACCATCCACTTGGGGTTATCGGGATAGCATAACTGAAGCTTTCTTT.

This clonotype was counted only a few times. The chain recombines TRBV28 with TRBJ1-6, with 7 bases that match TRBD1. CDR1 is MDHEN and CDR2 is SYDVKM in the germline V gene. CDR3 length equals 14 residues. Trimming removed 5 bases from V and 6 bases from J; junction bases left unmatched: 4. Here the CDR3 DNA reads TGTGCCAGCAGTCACGGGACAGCTAATTCACCCCTCCACTTT. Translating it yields CASSHGTANSPLHF.

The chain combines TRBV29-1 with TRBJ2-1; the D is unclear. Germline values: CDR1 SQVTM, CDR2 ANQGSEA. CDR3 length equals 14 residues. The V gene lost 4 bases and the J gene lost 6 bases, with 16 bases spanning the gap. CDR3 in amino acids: CSVGGVWSGNEQFF. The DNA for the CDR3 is TGCAGCGTTGGCGGCGTTTGGTCTGGCAATGAGCAGTTCTTC.